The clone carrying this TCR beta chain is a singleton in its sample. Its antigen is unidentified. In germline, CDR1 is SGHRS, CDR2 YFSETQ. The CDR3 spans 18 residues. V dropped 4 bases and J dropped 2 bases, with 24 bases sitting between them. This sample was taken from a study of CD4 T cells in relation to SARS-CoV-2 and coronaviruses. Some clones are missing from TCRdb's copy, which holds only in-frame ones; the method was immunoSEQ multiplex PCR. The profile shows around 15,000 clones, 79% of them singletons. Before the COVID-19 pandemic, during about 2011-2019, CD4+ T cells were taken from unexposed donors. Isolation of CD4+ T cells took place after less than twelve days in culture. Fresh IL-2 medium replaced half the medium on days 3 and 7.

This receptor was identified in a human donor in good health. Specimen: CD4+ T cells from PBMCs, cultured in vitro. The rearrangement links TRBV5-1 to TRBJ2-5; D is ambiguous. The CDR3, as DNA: TGCGCCAGCAGCCCCCGGACCGTATTATCCTTATCACAAGAGACCCAGTACTTC. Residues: CASSPRTVLSLSQETQYF.